A selection of T cell receptor beta chains follows, all from one sample in a study of T-cell memory formation after mild COVID-19. TCRdb reprocessed the 5' RACE reads via MiXCR and lists one record per CDR3 protein. The table lists 65,000 to 90,000 distinct CDR3 sequences, about 15% of them singletons, with about 33% in the top ten. Sequencing was done on a sample of PBMCs or a T cell subset sorted from them (not recorded which). These receptors originate from an adult woman who had mild COVID-19 (a few samples of this study predate the infection). Cell type and time point are not known. CDR3s leave out the opening cysteine and the closing phenylalanine or tryptophan. Fields, in order: J gene, V gene, CDR3 protein.

j_call: TRBJ1-2
v_call: TRBV6-6
cdr3_aa: ASSQGDYGYT

j_call: TRBJ2-7
v_call: TRBV5-1
cdr3_aa: ASSMEGRSYEQY

j_call: TRBJ2-1
v_call: TRBV6-5
cdr3_aa: ASSYAGAAHNEQF

j_call: TRBJ2-5
v_call: TRBV4-1
cdr3_aa: ASSQVGVQETQY

j_call: TRBJ2-7
v_call: TRBV13
cdr3_aa: ASSLWGGSGGYEQY

j_call: TRBJ2-3
v_call: TRBV5-5
cdr3_aa: ASSLVLAGGGDTQY

j_call: TRBJ2-7
v_call: TRBV5-5
cdr3_aa: ATNTGQVSYEQY

j_call: TRBJ2-5
v_call: TRBV7-6
cdr3_aa: ASSLAVMGEEAQY

j_call: TRBJ2-5
v_call: TRBV6-5
cdr3_aa: ASSYIGLAEETQY

j_call: TRBJ1-1
v_call: TRBV7-9
cdr3_aa: ASSSRDGRNTEAF

j_call: TRBJ2-2
v_call: TRBV6-6
cdr3_aa: ASSTVLAGVTGELF

j_call: TRBJ2-3
v_call: TRBV2
cdr3_aa: ASSESLAGLTDTQY

j_call: TRBJ2-7
v_call: TRBV13
cdr3_aa: ASSVGLGEQY

j_call: TRBJ2-2
v_call: TRBV4-3
cdr3_aa: ASSQDRVTANTGELF

j_call: TRBJ1-2
v_call: TRBV25-1
cdr3_aa: ASLDRDPFYGYT

j_call: TRBJ1-2
v_call: TRBV6-5
cdr3_aa: ASSYEFRDRGYGYT

j_call: TRBJ1-1
v_call: TRBV6-1
cdr3_aa: ASSKRPGQGLVAF

j_call: TRBJ1-4
v_call: TRBV27
cdr3_aa: ASTARGEGVFNEKLF

j_call: TRBJ1-1
v_call: TRBV14
cdr3_aa: ASSQVTGPNTEAF

j_call: TRBJ2-1
v_call: TRBV29-1
cdr3_aa: SVSRGWEQF

j_call: TRBJ2-1
v_call: TRBV9
cdr3_aa: ASSSRASNEQF

j_call: TRBJ2-1
v_call: TRBV5-1
cdr3_aa: ASSRSTSGSNEQF

j_call: TRBJ2-3
v_call: TRBV7-9
cdr3_aa: ASRNGGAGEDTQY

j_call: TRBJ1-1
v_call: TRBV5-6
cdr3_aa: ASSLATLPNTEAF

j_call: TRBJ1-1
v_call: TRBV7-9
cdr3_aa: ASSTPPGQFMNTEAF

j_call: TRBJ2-7
v_call: TRBV19
cdr3_aa: ASSPGTGTNEQY

j_call: TRBJ2-7
v_call: TRBV29-1
cdr3_aa: SILDDGQFEQY

j_call: TRBJ1-5
v_call: TRBV5-8
cdr3_aa: ASSLAGAAGQPQH

j_call: TRBJ2-7
v_call: TRBV7-6
cdr3_aa: ASSPSTGGDEQY

j_call: TRBJ2-1
v_call: TRBV4-3
cdr3_aa: ASSQDRLAGGGNEQF

j_call: TRBJ1-1
v_call: TRBV5-5
cdr3_aa: ASSFHRDAVNTEAF

j_call: TRBJ2-3
v_call: TRBV4-1
cdr3_aa: ASSQEGAQSFTDTQY

j_call: TRBJ2-1
v_call: TRBV4-1
cdr3_aa: ASSQEGLRNEQF

j_call: TRBJ1-1
v_call: TRBV6-5
cdr3_aa: ASRHGTENTEAF

j_call: TRBJ2-7
v_call: TRBV7-9
cdr3_aa: ASSLGGPTTYEQY

j_call: TRBJ2-3
v_call: TRBV2
cdr3_aa: ASSDLVAGGRTDTQY

j_call: TRBJ2-1
v_call: TRBV24-1
cdr3_aa: ATSDGGGNNEQF

j_call: TRBJ1-2
v_call: TRBV24-1
cdr3_aa: ATSDTDYGYT

j_call: TRBJ2-7
v_call: TRBV4-1
cdr3_aa: ASSQAHSYEQY

j_call: TRBJ2-7
v_call: TRBV6-5
cdr3_aa: ASSLSAGGKYEQY

j_call: TRBJ2-7
v_call: TRBV12-3/TRBV12-4
cdr3_aa: ASSPQGDEQY